These 14 T cell receptor beta chains originate from one sample sequenced in a study of shared clonotypes between healthy human individuals (dated by TCRdb to about 2020). Preparation of the library involved the immunoSEQ multiplex PCR assay. TCRdb took this table from immuneACCESS and kept in-frame rearrangements with V and J called. Such tables lack part of the clones; where checked against another copy, unresolved V genes explain under half of the gap, and the rest is unexplained. Present in this sample are about 2.1 million clones, 93% of which were seen just once. The top ten clonotypes cover around 1.8% of the sample. For the CD8 naive samples, CD45RO-negative cells were positively selected for CCR7, yielding a CD45RA+CCR7+ population from which TemRA cells were excluded. Input material: naive CD8+ T cells from PBMCs. This specimen's cell subset or site label, interpreted: CD45RA+CCR7+. All receptors come from a man younger than 30 in good health. Some clones in this sample may be carry-over from other donors' samples.

The CDR3 reads CASSEGRTGNSPLHF. As DNA, the CDR3 is TGTGCCAGCAGTGAAGGACGAACAGGGAACTCACCCCTCCACTTT. The chain carries TRBV6-1 and TRBJ1-6; the D gene is possibly TRBD1 (6 bases). Germline assignment: CDR1 MNHNS and CDR2 SASEGT. CDR3 size: 15 residues. V was pared by 1 base and J by 10 bases, with 14 bases between.

The chain carries TRBV10-3 and TRBJ2-3; D might be TRBD1 or TRBD2, each matching 6 bases. Germline V lookup: CDR1 ENHRY, CDR2 SYGVKD. This CDR3 is 13 amino acids long. V was trimmed by 2 bases and J by 5 bases, leaving 8 bases between them. CDR3 sequence (DNA): TGTGCCATCAGTGAGGGAGGGGGAGATACGCAGTATTTT. Amino acids: CAISEGGGDTQYF.

This clone was counted once. J is TRBJ2-7 and V is TRBV29-1; TRBD1 agrees at 10 bases. The CDR3 spans 13 residues. Unmatched junction bases numbered 9, after V lost 5 bases and J lost 8 bases. Germline-derived CDR1 and CDR2 are SQVTM and ANQGSEA. CDR3 DNA sequence: TGCAGCGTTCTAGACAGGGGGCGACCTCAGCAGTACTTC. It yields the protein CSVLDRGRPQQYF.

This chain connects TRBV9 to TRBJ2-6; 10 bases align to TRBD2. The germline V gene has CDR1 SGDLS and CDR2 YYNGEE. The CDR3 consists of 19 residues. The J segment lost 4 bases and the V segment lost 4 bases, leaving 14 bases of the junction unmatched. In DNA form, the CDR3 reads TGTGCCAGCAGCCCTAGGGGGGAGCGGGAGGGCGGCGGGGCCAACGTCCTGACTTTC. Residues: CASSPRGEREGGGANVLTF.

The V call is TRBV7-9, the J call TRBJ2-1; 9 positions agree with TRBD1. The length of the CDR3 is 16 residues. The junction had 9 bases not matched to a gene; V was cut back by 4 bases and J by 5 bases. Germline values: CDR1 SEHNR, CDR2 FQNEAQ (reference sequence). The CDR3 bases are TGTGCCAGCAGCTCGACCCCGGGACAGGGAAACAATGAGCAGTTCTTC. Encoded protein: CASSSTPGQGNNEQFF.

This chain joins TRBV7-3 and TRBJ2-1; 14 bases align to TRBD2. The V gene's germline CDR1 is SGHTA and CDR2 FQGTGA. Trimming cost V 5 bases and J 6 bases; bases outside gene matches: 6. CDR3 length equals 16 residues. CDR3 sequence: CASSLIGTSGSNEQFF. CDR3 bases: TGTGCCAGCAGCCTCATCGGGACTAGCGGGAGCAATGAGCAGTTCTTC.

J is TRBJ1-5 and V is TRBV6-1, with D perhaps TRBD1 (6 bases). V was shortened by 4 bases and J by 0 bases, with 13 bases between the two germline ends. This CDR3 is 16 amino acids long. Per the germline V gene, CDR1 is MNHNS and CDR2 is SASEGT. CDR3 in amino acids: CASSAIWTASNQPQHF. In DNA form, the CDR3 reads TGTGCCAGCAGTGCTATCTGGACAGCTAGCAATCAGCCCCAGCATTTT.

This clone was found once. The CDR3 spells CASNPGSSNTGELFF. CDR3 coding DNA: TGTGCCAGCAACCCGGGCAGTTCGAACACCGGGGAGCTGTTTTTT. V and J are TRBV28 and TRBJ2-2, with D unresolved. V was cut by 7 bases and J by 0 bases, with 12 bases left in between. The CDR3 has 15 amino acids. Looked up from germline, CDR1 is MDHEN and CDR2 is SYDVKM.

With respect to this clone: The sample holds other DNA sequences that translate to the same CDR3. V and J are TRBV7-2 and TRBJ2-1, with a tentative D call TRBD2 (5 bases). Trimming removed 1 base from V and 1 base from J, with 8 bases in between. The CDR3 is 15 amino acids. Germline CDR1 SGHTA, CDR2 FQGNSA. CDR3 sequence (DNA): TGTGCCAGCAGCTTAGGGCTAGCATCCTACAATGAGCAGTTCTTC. The encoded protein is CASSLGLASYNEQFF.

The chain joins TRBV7-9 to TRBJ2-1; D possibly matches TRBD1 or TRBD2 (5 bases each). The CDR3 has 14 residues. Per the germline V gene, CDR1 is SEHNR and CDR2 is FQNEAQ (reference sequence). Trimming removed 6 bases at V and 4 bases at J, with 13 bases between. CDR3 coding DNA: TGTGCCAGCAGTCCTTCGTGGGGGTACAATGAGCAGTTCTTC. Translated, it gives CASSPSWGYNEQFF. The full variable domain, in which reference TRBV7-9 and TRBJ2-1 provide the parts outside the CDR3, is DTGVSQNPRHKITKRGQNVTFRCDPISEHNRLYWYRQTLGQGPEFLTYFQNEAQLEKSRLLSDRFSAERPKGSFSTLEIQRTEQGDSAMYLCASSPSWGYNEQFFGPGTRLTVL.

This clone showed up just once. CDR3 in DNA: TGTGCCAGCAGCGGAGGGACTAGCGGAGCCCTTGGCCCCTTACACAATGAGCAGTTCTTC. It yields the protein CASSGGTSGALGPLHNEQFF. V is TRBV7-3 and J is TRBJ2-1; 11 nucleotides match TRBD2. Trimming took 5 bases from V and 5 from J; bases not matched to a gene: 20. The germline gives CDR1 SGHTA, CDR2 FQGTGA. The CDR3 length is 20 residues.

V and J are TRBV19 and TRBJ2-3; tentatively, D is TRBD1 (6 bases). This CDR3 spans 16 amino acids. V lost 0 bases and J lost 1, with 11 bases in between. Germline V gene sequence: CDR1 LNHDA, CDR2 SQIVND (reference sequence). The chain's CDR3 is CASSIDRGQRTDTQYF. CDR3 DNA: TGTGCCAGTAGTATAGATCGAGGACAGCGCACAGATACGCAGTATTTT.

Details on this clone: Other DNA variants within this sample encode the same CDR3. The rearrangement uses TRBV9 and TRBJ2-1; a possible D gene is TRBD2 (5 bases). Germline V CDR1 and CDR2: SGDLS, YYNGEE. The CDR3 contains 14 residues. V was clipped by 2 bases and J by 0 bases, with 6 bases between them. The CDR3: CASSVSGSYNEQFF. The CDR3 DNA is TGTGCCAGCAGCGTGAGCGGCTCCTACAATGAGCAGTTCTTC. The whole variable domain, filled in from reference TRBV9 and TRBJ2-1, reads DSGVTQTPKHLITATGQRVTLRCSPRSGDLSVYWYQQSLDQGLQFLIQYYNGEERAKGNILERFSAQQFPDLHSELNLSSLELGDSALYFCASSVSGSYNEQFFGPGTRLTVL.

This clone was counted a single time. The V call is TRBV5-1, the J call TRBJ1-2, with no clear D. The V gene lost 1 base and the J gene lost 6 bases, with 13 bases spanning the gap. Per the germline V gene, CDR1 is SGHRS and CDR2 is YFSETQ. The CDR3 sequence is 14 residues long. DNA of the CDR3: TGCGCCAGCAGCTTGATATCCGGTTTTAATGGCTACACCTTC. As protein: CASSLISGFNGYTF.